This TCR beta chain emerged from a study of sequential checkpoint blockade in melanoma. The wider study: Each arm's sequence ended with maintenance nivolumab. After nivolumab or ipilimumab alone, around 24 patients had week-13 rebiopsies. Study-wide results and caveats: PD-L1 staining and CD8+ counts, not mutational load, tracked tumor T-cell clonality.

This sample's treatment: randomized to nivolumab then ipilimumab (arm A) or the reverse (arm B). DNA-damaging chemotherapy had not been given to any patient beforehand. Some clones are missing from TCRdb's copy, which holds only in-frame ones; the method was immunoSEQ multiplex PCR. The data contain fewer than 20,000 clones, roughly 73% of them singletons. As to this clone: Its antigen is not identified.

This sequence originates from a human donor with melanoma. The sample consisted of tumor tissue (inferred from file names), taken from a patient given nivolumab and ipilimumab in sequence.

The CDR3 sequence is CASSLMASATDTQYF. CDR3 coding DNA: TGTGCCAGCAGCTTAATGGCTAGCGCCACAGATACGCAGTATTTT. J is TRBJ2-3 and V is TRBV7-7; weak D call: TRBD2 (6 bases). CDR1 is SSHAT, CDR2 FNYEAQ, per germline (reference sequence). V was cut by 2 bases and J by 2 bases, with 11 bases left in between. The CDR3 sequence is 15 residues long.